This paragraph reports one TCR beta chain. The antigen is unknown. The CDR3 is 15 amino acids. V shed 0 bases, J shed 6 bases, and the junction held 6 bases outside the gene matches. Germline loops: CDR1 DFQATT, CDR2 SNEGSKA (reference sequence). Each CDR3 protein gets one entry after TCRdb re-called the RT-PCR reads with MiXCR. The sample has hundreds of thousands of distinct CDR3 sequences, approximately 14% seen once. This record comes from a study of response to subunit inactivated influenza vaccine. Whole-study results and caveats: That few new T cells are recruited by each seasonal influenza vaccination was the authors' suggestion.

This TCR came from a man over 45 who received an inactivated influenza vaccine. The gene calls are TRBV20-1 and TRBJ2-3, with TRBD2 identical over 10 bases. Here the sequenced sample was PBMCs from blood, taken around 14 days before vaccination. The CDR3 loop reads CSARDPSGRLDTQYF. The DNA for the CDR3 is TGCAGTGCTAGAGATCCTAGCGGGAGATTGGATACGCAGTATTTT.